Each of the 4 T cell receptor beta chains below was sequenced from the same sample in a study of CD8 T cells in ankylosing spondylitis. TCRdb reprocessed the 5' RACE reads via MiXCR and lists one record per CDR3 protein. Of around 450,000 distinct CDR3 sequences listed, 26% were seen once; the top ten hold over 0.8%. Study-wide results and caveats: In ankylosing spondylitis blood, a motif of seven or eight highly homologous TCR beta variants appeared characteristic.

Antigen specificity for these receptors is unknown. Input material: blood, either unsorted or a sorted T cell fraction (not recorded which). These receptors were taken from a male donor with ankylosing spondylitis.

This clonotype occurred a few times. The V and J genes are TRBV12-3 or TRBV12-4 and TRBJ2-4; D tentatively reads TRBD1 or TRBD2 (5 bases each). V lost 6 bases, J lost 7 bases, and 19 bases lay in between. This CDR3 spans 15 amino acids. The CDR3 nucleotides read TGTGCCAGCAGCAACTCCGGGGCCTATGGGAACATTCAGTACTTC. It yields the protein CASSNSGAYGNIQYF.

The chain couples TRBV4-1 to TRBJ1-4; the D gene is possibly TRBD1 (5 bases). Trimming cost V 1 base and J 8 bases, with 8 bases left between them. The length of the CDR3 is 13 residues. The germline V gene encodes CDR1 MGHRA and CDR2 YSYEKL. CDR3 sequence: CASSQVEGEKLFF. In DNA form, the CDR3 reads TGCGCCAGCAGCCAAGTTGAGGGGGAAAAACTGTTTTTT.

V is TRBV10-3 and J is TRBJ1-4, with 10 bases matching TRBD1. Germline CDR1 reads ENHRY; CDR2 reads SYGVKD. The CDR3 has 13 amino acids. V shed 8 bases and J 5 bases; nucleotides not matched to a gene: 2. CDR3 DNA: TGTGCCATCCGACAGGGGGCGAATGAAAAACTGTTTTTT. Amino acids: CAIRQGANEKLFF.

The gene calls are TRBV5-1 and TRBJ2-7; either TRBD1 or TRBD2 may fit D (5 bases each). This CDR3 is 16 amino acids long. The germline V and J ends were trimmed by 0 bases and 4 bases, with 17 bases remaining between them. Looked up from germline, CDR1 is SGHRS and CDR2 is YFSETQ. CDR3 nucleotide sequence: TGCGCCAGCAGCTTGGGGGGCTCGGGGCCAGCGTACGAGCAGTACGTC. It yields the protein CASSLGGSGPAYEQYV.